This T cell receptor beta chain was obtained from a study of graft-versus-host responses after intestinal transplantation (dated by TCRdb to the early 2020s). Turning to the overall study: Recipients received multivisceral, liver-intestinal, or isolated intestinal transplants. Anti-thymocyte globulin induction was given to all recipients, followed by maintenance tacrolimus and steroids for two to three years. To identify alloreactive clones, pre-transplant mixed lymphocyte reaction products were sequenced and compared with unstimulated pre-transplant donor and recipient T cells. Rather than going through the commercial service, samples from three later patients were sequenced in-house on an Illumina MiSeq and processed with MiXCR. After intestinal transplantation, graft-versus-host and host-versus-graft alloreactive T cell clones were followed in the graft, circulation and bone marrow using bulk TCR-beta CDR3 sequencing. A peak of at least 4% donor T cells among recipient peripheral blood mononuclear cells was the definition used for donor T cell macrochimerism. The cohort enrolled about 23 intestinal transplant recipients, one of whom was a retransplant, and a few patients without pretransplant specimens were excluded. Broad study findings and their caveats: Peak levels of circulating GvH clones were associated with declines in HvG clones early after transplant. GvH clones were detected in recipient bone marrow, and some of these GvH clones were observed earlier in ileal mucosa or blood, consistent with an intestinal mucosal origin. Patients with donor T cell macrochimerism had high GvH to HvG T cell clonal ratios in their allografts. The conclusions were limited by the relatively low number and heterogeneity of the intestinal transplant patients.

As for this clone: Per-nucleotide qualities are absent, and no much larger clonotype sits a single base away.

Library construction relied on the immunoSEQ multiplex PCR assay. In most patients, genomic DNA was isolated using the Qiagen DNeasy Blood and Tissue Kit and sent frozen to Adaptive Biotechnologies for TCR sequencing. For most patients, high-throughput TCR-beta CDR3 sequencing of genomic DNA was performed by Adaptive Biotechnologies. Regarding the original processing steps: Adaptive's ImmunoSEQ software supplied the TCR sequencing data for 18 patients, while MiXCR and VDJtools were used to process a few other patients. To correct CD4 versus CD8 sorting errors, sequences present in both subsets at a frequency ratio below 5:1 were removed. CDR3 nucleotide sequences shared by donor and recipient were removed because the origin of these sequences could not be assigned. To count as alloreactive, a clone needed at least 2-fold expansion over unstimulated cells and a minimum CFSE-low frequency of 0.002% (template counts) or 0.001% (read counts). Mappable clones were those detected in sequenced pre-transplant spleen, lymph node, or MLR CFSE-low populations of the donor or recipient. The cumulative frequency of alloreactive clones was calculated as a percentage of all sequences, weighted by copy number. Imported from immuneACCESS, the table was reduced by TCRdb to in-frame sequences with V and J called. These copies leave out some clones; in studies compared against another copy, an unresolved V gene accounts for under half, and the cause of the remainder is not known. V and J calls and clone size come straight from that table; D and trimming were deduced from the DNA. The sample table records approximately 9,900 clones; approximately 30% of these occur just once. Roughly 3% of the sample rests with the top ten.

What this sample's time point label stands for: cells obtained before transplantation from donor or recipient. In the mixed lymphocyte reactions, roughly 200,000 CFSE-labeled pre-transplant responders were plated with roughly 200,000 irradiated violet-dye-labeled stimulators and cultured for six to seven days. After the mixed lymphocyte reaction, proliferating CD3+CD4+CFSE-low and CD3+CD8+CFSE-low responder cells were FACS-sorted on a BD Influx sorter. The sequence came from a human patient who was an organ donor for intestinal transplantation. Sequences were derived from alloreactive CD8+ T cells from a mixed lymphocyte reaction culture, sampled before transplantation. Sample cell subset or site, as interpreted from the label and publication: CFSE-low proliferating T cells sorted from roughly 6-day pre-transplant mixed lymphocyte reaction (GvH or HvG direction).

The sequenced DNA is TGTGCCAGCGGGGGGGGAGGAGATACGCAGTATTTT. This yields the protein CASGGGGDTQYF. The sequence joins TRBV13 to TRBJ2-3; 7 of the junction bases match TRBD2. According to the germline V gene (reference sequence), CDR1 reads PRHDT and CDR2 reads FYEKMQ. There are 12 amino acids in the CDR3, from cysteine to phenylalanine inclusive. Only CDR3 DNA remains: 36 bases, in frame from the first base. V and J are trimmed by 8 bases and 5 bases, and the gene matches miss 4 bases of the junction.